Detailed here is one TCR beta chain. Its matching antigen is unknown. The CDR3 has 17 residues. V shed 6 bases, J shed 8 bases, and the junction held 13 bases outside the gene matches. Per germline, CDR1 SNHLY and CDR2 FYNNEI. The record originates from a study of beta chain features in type 1 diabetes. About the study: Across the samples, 107,917,701 sorted cells were examined in total. Overall study results and limits: TCRB CDR3 length was moderately but significantly reduced in all four CD4+ subsets of Type 1 diabetes patients.

Reverse transcribing all isolated RNA meant expressed TCRB transcripts were sequenced. Libraries were prepared by immunoSEQ multiplex PCR; TCRdb keeps only in-frame clonotypes and omits some of them. The sample includes hundreds of thousands of clones, around 15% of them seen just once. This TCR was sampled from a man aged 18 to 30 with type 1 diabetes. Sequencing used naive CD4+ T cells from blood. This chain joins TRBV2 and TRBJ2-1; 13 bases align to TRBD2. The CDR3 DNA reads as TGTGCCAGCAGGCCGGGACTAGCGGGATCTGCTTTCGATGAGCAGTTCTTC. Encoded protein: CASRPGLAGSAFDEQFF.